Listed below are T cell receptor beta chains from one sample, sequenced in a study of blood T cells in healthy people across ages. TCRdb analysed the 5' RACE reads with MiXCR anew, one entry per CDR3 protein. The sample has 1.2 million to 1.5 million distinct CDR3 sequences, approximately 59% seen once. The sequencing input was blood. The receptors were sampled from a young man in good health. Both conserved end residues are part of each CDR3. The D gene is left open where the match is weak.

J gene: TRBJ2-1
V gene: TRBV2
D gene: TRBD2
CDR3 protein: CASQTSGLYNEQFF

J gene: TRBJ2-1
V gene: TRBV7-2
D gene: NA
CDR3 protein: CASSLRARGEQFF

J gene: TRBJ2-4
V gene: TRBV5-6
D gene: NA
CDR3 protein: CASSLRLTAKNIQYF

J gene: TRBJ1-6
V gene: TRBV6-5
D gene: NA
CDR3 protein: CATGRTLRGSPLHF

J gene: TRBJ2-4
V gene: TRBV21-1
D gene: NA
CDR3 protein: CASSKDRLLLAKNIQYF

J gene: TRBJ2-1
V gene: TRBV12-3/TRBV12-4
D gene: NA
CDR3 protein: CASRITVKEQFF

J gene: TRBJ2-2
V gene: TRBV20-1
D gene: NA
CDR3 protein: CSAIDRNTGELFF

J gene: TRBJ2-7
V gene: TRBV10-3
D gene: NA
CDR3 protein: CAISDSGLGHSYEQYF

J gene: TRBJ2-7
V gene: TRBV3-1
D gene: TRBD2
CDR3 protein: CASSQALARYSYEQYF

J gene: TRBJ1-2
V gene: TRBV12-3/TRBV12-4
D gene: TRBD1
CDR3 protein: CASSLGDRTDFYGYTF

J gene: TRBJ2-1
V gene: TRBV9
D gene: TRBD1
CDR3 protein: CASSAHGTGGINEQFF

J gene: TRBJ2-3
V gene: TRBV19
D gene: TRBD2
CDR3 protein: CASSIDGTTLLDTQYF

J gene: NA
V gene: TRBV11-1
D gene: NA
CDR3 protein: CASSLGYFSYEQYF

J gene: TRBJ2-7
V gene: TRBV6-5
D gene: NA
CDR3 protein: CASSWGRNYEQYF

J gene: TRBJ2-7
V gene: TRBV5-1
D gene: NA
CDR3 protein: CASARATSYEQYF

J gene: TRBJ2-3
V gene: TRBV6-1
D gene: TRBD2
CDR3 protein: CASSEAAWGLVPDTQYF

J gene: NA
V gene: TRBV29-1
D gene: TRBD2
CDR3 protein: CSVGLAGAWETQYF

J gene: TRBJ2-5
V gene: TRBV20-1
D gene: TRBD2
CDR3 protein: CSADGLDQETQYF

J gene: TRBJ1-5
V gene: TRBV20-1
D gene: NA
CDR3 protein: CSARDRGGPFQPQHF

J gene: NA
V gene: TRBV20-1
D gene: NA
CDR3 protein: CSARDPLGEQYF

J gene: TRBJ1-1
V gene: TRBV20-1
D gene: NA
CDR3 protein: CSARGYRVNTEAFF

J gene: TRBJ1-1
V gene: TRBV5-1
D gene: NA
CDR3 protein: CASSLELSGSFEAFF

J gene: TRBJ2-1
V gene: TRBV2
D gene: NA
CDR3 protein: CASYSSSYNEQFF